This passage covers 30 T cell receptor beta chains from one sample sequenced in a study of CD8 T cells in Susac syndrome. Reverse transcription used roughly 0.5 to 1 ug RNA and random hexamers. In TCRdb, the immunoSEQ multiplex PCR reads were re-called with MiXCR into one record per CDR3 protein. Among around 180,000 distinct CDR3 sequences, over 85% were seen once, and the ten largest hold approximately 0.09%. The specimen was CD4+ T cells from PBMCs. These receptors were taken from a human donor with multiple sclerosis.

CDR3 region: CASSYTGNQPQHF. The CDR3 nucleotides read TGCGCCAGCAGCTATACAGGGAATCAGCCCCAGCATTTT. The chain joins TRBV5-1 to TRBJ1-5; a weak D match, TRBD1 (6 bases). V was cut by 3 bases and J by 4 bases, with 8 bases left in between. The V gene's germline CDR1 is SGHRS and CDR2 YFSETQ. The CDR3 contains 13 residues.

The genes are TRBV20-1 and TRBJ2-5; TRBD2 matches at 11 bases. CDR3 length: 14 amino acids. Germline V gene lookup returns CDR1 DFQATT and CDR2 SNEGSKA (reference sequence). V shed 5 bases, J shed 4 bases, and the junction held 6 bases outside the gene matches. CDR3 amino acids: CSASLAGGGETQYF. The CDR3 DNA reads TGCAGTGCTTCGCTAGCGGGAGGAGGAGAGACCCAGTACTTC.

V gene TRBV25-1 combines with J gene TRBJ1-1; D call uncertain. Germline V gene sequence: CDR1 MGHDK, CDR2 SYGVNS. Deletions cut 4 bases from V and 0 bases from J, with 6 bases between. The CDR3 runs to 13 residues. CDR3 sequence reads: CASSVRMNTEAFF. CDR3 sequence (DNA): TGTGCCAGCAGTGTCAGGATGAACACTGAAGCTTTCTTT.

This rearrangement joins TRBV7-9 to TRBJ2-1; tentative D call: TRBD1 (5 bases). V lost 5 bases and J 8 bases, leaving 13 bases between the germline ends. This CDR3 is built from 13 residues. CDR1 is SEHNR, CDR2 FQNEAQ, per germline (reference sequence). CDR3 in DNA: TGTGCCAGCAGCACACATATGGGGCATGAGCAGTTCTTC. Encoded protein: CASSTHMGHEQFF.

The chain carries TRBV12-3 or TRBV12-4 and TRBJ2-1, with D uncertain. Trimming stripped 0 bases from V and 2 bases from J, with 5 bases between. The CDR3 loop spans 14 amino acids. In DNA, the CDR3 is TGTGCCAGCAGTTTAGCGACACCCTACAATGAGCAGTTCTTC. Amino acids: CASSLATPYNEQFF.

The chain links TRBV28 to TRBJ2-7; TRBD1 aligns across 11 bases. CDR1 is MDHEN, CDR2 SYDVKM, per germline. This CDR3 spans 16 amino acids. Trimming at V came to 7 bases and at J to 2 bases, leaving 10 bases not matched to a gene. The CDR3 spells CASTNLGTGGAYEQYF. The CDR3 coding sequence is TGTGCCAGCACTAACCTCGGGACAGGGGGGGCCTACGAGCAGTACTTC.

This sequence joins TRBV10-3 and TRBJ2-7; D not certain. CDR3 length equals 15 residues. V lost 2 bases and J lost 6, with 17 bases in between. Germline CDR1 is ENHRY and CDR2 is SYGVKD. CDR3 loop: CAISEGIVGVSEQYF. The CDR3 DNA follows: TGTGCCATCAGTGAGGGGATTGTGGGCGTAAGCGAGCAGTACTTC.

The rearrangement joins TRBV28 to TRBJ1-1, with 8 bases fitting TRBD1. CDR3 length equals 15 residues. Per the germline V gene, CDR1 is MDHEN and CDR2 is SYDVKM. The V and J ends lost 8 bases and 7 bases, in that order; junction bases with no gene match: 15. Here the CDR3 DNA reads TGTGCCAGCTCGTCGTCAGGGGGCCTGGAATTTGAAGCTTTCTTT. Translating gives CASSSSGGLEFEAFF.

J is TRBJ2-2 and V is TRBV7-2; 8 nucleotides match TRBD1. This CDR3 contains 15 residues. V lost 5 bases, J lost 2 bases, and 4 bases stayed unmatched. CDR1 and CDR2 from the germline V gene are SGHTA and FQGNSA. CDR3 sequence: CASSPDRANTGELFF. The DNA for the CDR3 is TGTGCCAGCAGCCCGGACAGGGCAAACACCGGGGAGCTGTTTTTT.

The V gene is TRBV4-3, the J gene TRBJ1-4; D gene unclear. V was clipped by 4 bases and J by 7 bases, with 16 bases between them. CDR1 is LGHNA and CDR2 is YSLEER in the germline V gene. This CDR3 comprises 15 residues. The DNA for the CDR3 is TGCGCCAGCAGCCTTAACAGCCTTGGGAGTGAAAAACTGTTTTTT. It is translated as CASSLNSLGSEKLFF.

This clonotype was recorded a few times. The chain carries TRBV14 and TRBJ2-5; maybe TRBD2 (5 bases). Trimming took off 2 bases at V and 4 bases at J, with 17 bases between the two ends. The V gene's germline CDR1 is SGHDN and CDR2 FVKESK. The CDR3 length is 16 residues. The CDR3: CASSQTRRTAGETQYF. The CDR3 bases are TGTGCCAGCAGCCAAACTCGGAGGACCGCAGGAGAGACCCAGTACTTC.

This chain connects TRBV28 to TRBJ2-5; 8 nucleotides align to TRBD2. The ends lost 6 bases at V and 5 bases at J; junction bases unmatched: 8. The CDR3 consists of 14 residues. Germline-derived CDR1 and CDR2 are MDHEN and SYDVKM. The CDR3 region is CASSFGTRGETQYF. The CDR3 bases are TGTGCCAGCAGCTTTGGGACTAGAGGGGAGACCCAGTACTTC. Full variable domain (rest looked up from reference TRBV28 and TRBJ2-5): DVKVTQSSRYLVKRTGEKVFLECVQDMDHENMFWYRQDPGLGLRLIYFSYDVKMKEKGDIPEGYSVSREKKERFSLILESASTNQTSMYLCASSFGTRGETQYFGPGTRLLVL.

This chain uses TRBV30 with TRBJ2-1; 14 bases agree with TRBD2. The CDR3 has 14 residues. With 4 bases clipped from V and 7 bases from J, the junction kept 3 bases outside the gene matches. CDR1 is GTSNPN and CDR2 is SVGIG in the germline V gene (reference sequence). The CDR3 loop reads CAWTGTSGSNEQFF. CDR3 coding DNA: TGTGCCTGGACCGGGACTAGCGGGAGTAATGAGCAGTTCTTC.

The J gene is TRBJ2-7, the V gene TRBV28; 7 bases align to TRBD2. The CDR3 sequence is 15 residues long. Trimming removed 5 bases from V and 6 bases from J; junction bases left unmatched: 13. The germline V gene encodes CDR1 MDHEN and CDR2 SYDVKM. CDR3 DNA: TGTGCCAGCAGTCTCTCGACGGGAGGTCTCGCCGAGCAGTACTTC. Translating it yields CASSLSTGGLAEQYF.

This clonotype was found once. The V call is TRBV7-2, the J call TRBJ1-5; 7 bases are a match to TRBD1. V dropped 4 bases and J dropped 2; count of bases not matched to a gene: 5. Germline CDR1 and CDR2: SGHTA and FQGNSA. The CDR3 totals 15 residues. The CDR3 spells CASSSDRLGNQPQHF. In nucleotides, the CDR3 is TGTGCCAGCAGCTCGGACAGGTTGGGCAATCAGCCCCAGCATTTT.

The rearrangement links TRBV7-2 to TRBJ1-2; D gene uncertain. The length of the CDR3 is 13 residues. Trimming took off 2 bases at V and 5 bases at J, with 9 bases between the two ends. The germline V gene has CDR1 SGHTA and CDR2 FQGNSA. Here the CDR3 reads CASSLNGHYGYTF. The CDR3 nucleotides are TGTGCCAGCAGCTTAAATGGCCATTATGGCTACACCTTC.

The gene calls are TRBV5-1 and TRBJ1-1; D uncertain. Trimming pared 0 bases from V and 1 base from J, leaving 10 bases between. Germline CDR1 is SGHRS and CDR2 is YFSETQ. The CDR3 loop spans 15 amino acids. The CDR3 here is CASSLDAASNTEAFF. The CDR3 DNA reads TGCGCCAGCAGCTTGGATGCGGCTTCGAACACTGAAGCTTTCTTT.

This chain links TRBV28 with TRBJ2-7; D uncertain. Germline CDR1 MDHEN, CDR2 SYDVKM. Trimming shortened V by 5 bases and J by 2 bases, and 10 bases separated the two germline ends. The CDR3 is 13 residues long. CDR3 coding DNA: TGTGCCAGCAGTCCGGACGGCCCCTACGAGCAGTACTTC. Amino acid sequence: CASSPDGPYEQYF.

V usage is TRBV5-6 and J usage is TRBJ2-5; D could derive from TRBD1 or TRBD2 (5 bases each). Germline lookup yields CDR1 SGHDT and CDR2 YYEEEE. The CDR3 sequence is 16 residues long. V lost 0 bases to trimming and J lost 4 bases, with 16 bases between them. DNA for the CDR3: TGTGCCAGCAGCTTGGTGCTCGGGGCAGGGACAGAGACCCAGTACTTC. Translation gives CASSLVLGAGTETQYF.

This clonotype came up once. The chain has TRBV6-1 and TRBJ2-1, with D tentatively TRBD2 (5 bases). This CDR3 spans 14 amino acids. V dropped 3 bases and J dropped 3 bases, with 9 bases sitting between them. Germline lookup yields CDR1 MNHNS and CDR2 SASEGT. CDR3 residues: CASSEVGSYNEQFF. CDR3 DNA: TGTGCCAGCAGTGAGGTGGGGAGCTACAATGAGCAGTTCTTC.

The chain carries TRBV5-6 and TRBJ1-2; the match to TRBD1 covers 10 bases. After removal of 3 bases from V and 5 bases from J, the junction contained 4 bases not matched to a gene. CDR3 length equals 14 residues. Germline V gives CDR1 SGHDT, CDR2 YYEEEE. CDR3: CASSSTGQGYGYTF. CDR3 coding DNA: TGTGCCAGCAGCTCGACGGGACAGGGGTATGGCTACACCTTC.

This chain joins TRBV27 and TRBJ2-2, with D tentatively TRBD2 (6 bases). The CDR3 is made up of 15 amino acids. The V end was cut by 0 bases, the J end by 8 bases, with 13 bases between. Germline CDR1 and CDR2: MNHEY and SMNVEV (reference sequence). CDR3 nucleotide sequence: TGTGCCAGCAGTTTATCGGGAGGTACTCCGGGGGAGCTGTTTTTT. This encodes CASSLSGGTPGELFF.

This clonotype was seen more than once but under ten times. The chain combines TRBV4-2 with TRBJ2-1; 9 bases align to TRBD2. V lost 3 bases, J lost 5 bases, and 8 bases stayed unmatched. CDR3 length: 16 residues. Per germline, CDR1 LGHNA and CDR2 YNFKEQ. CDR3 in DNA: TGTGCCAGCAGCCAGGAGCGGGGGGCGGTTGACAATGAGCAGTTCTTC. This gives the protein CASSQERGAVDNEQFF.

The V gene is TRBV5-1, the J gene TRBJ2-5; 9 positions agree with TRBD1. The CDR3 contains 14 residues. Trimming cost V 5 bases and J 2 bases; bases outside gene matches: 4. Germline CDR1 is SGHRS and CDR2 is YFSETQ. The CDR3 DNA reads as TGCGCCAGCAGATTAGGGACAGGGCAAGAGACCCAGTACTTC. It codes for CASRLGTGQETQYF.

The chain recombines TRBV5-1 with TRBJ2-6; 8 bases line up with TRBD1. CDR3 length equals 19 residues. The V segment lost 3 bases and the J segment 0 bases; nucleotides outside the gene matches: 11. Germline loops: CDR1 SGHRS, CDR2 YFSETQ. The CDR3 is CASSSTLSGQASGANVLTF. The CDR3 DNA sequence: TGCGCCAGCAGCTCGACCTTATCGGGACAGGCCTCTGGGGCCAACGTCCTGACTTTC.

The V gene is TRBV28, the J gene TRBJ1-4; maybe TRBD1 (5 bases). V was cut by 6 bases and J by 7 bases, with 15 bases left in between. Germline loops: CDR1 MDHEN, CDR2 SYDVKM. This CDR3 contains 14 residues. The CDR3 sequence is CASRPGGVGEKLFF. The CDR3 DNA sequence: TGTGCCAGCAGGCCCGGGGGAGTAGGTGAAAAACTGTTTTTT.

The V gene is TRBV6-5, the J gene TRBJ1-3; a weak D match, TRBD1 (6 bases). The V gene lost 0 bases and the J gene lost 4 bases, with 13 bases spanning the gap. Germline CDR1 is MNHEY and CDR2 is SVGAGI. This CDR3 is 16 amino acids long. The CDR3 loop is CASSYSPGEAGNTIYF. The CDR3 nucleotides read TGTGCCAGCAGTTACTCACCAGGGGAGGCAGGAAACACCATATATTTT.

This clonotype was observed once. The CDR3 coding sequence is TGCGCCAGCAGCCTAGAAGAGGCAGGGGGGGGCTACGAGCAGTACTTC. It specifies CASSLEEAGGGYEQYF. The chain employs TRBV5-1 and TRBJ2-7, with D possibly being TRBD1 or TRBD2 (7 bases each). The germline V gene has CDR1 SGHRS and CDR2 YFSETQ. CDR3 size: 16 residues. The V gene lost 4 bases and the J gene lost 3 bases, with 20 bases spanning the gap.

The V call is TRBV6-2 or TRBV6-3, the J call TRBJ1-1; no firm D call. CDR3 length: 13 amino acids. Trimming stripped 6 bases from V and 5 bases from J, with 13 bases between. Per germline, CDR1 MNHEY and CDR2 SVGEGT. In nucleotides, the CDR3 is TGTGCCAGCAGGATGGGCGAGCCGACTGAAGCTTTCTTT. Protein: CASRMGEPTEAFF.

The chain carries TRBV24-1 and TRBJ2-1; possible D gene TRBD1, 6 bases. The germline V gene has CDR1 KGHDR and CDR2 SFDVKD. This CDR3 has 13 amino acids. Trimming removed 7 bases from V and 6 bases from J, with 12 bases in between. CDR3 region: CATSIGQINEQFF. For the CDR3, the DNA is TGTGCCACCAGCATCGGACAGATCAATGAGCAGTTCTTC.